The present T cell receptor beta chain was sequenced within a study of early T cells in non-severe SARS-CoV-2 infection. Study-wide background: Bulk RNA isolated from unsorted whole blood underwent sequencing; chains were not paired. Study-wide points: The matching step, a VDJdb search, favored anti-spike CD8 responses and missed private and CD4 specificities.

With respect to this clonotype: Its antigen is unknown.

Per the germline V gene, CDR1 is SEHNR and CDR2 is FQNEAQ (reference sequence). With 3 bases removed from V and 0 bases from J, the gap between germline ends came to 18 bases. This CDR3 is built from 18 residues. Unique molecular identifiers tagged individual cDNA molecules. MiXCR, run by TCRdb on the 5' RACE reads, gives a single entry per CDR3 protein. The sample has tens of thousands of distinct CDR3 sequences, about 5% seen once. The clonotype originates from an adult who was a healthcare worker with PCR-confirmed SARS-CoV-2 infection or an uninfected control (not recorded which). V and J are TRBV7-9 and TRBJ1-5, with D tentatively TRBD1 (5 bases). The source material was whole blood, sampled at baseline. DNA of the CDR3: TGTGCCAGCAGCTTGGCCCGTGGGCTGACAGCTAGCAATCAGCCCCAGCATTTT. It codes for CASSLARGLTASNQPQHF.